This T cell receptor beta chain was recorded in a study of cytomegalovirus exposure and HLA in healthy donors. Vbeta (60) and Jbeta (13) primers were used in the PCR. The table came from immunoSEQ multiplex PCR; TCRdb's copy has only in-frame clones and leaves some out. The sample includes 150,000 to 200,000 clones, over 65% of them seen just once. The CDR3 loop spans 15 amino acids. Germline V gene data show CDR1 as MNHEY and CDR2 as SVGAGI. The chain is built from TRBV6-5 and TRBJ2-5; 11 nucleotides align to TRBD1. Judging by the DNA end, TRBJ2-7 fits better; the J call may be wrong. Sequenced material: PBMCs. The clonotype was recovered from a man aged 18-30 years in good health and CMV-seronegative. CDR3 sequence: CASSQDRGRSYEQYF. Here the CDR3 DNA reads TGTGCCAGCAGCCAGGACAGGGGGCGCTCCTACGAGCAGTACTTC.